What follows are 12 T cell receptor beta chains derived from one specimen sequenced in a study of cytomegalovirus exposure and HLA in healthy donors. Libraries were prepared by immunoSEQ multiplex PCR; TCRdb keeps only in-frame clonotypes and omits some of them. The table has some 250,000 clones, about nine tenths seen once. The sample taken for sequencing was PBMCs. Receptor source: a woman younger than 45 in good health and CMV-seronegative.

The V and J genes are TRBV9 and TRBJ1-4; 7 bases map to TRBD1. V trimming: 2 bases; J trimming: 3 bases; junction bases outside the gene matches: 7. The germline V gene has CDR1 SGDLS and CDR2 YYNGEE. The CDR3 runs to 16 residues. The CDR3: CASSVGGGGPNEKLFF. The CDR3, as DNA: TGTGCCAGCAGCGTTGGGGGAGGGGGCCCTAATGAAAAACTGTTTTTT. Full variable domain (rest looked up from reference TRBV9 and TRBJ1-4): DSGVTQTPKHLITATGQRVTLRCSPRSGDLSVYWYQQSLDQGLQFLIQYYNGEERAKGNILERFSAQQFPDLHSELNLSSLELGDSALYFCASSVGGGGPNEKLFFGSGTQLSVL.

This clone has only one observation. This chain joins TRBV2 and TRBJ2-6; D not resolved. This CDR3 is built from 15 residues. Between the trimmed V and J ends, which lost 7 bases and 2 bases, there was a span of 12 bases. The V gene's germline CDR1 is SNHLY and CDR2 FYNNEI. The CDR3 coding sequence is TGTGCCAGCATGGCAAGGGAAGCTGGGGCCAACGTCCTGACTTTC. Translation gives CASMAREAGANVLTF.

V gene TRBV5-1 combines with J gene TRBJ2-7, with D unresolved. The V gene lost 0 bases and the J gene lost 3 bases, with 13 bases spanning the gap. CDR1 and CDR2 (germline): SGHRS, YFSETQ. The CDR3 runs to 15 residues. The DNA of the CDR3 is TGCGCCAGCAGCTTGGGGTATAATAGCCGCTACGAGCAGTACTTC. It encodes CASSLGYNSRYEQYF.

The CDR3 region is CAWSVLVAGGYNEQFF. The CDR3 region has the DNA TGTGCCTGGAGTGTACTGGTAGCGGGAGGCTACAATGAGCAGTTCTTC. The chain links TRBV30 to TRBJ2-1; 10 bases match TRBD2. V gave up 0 bases and J gave up 3 bases; unmatched junction bases: 5. The CDR3 is 16 residues long. Germline V gene lookup returns CDR1 GTSNPN and CDR2 SVGIG (reference sequence).

The V gene is TRBV25-1, the J gene TRBJ1-2, with D unresolved. The CDR3 has 13 residues. Trimming took off 3 bases at V and 2 bases at J, with 7 bases between the two ends. CDR1 and CDR2 from the germline V gene are MGHDK and SYGVNS. In DNA, the CDR3 is TGTGCCAGCAGTGAGTACGGCAACTATGGCTACACCTTC. The encoded protein is CASSEYGNYGYTF.

The V and J genes are TRBV28 and TRBJ2-3, with TRBD2 matching 8 bases. This CDR3 has 16 amino acids. CDR1 and CDR2 from the germline V gene are MDHEN and SYDVKM. The V and J ends lost 4 bases and 0 bases, in that order; junction bases with no gene match: 6. The DNA for the CDR3 is TGTGCCAGCAGTTCTTACCGGACTAGCAGCACAGATACGCAGTATTTT. It codes for CASSSYRTSSTDTQYF.

The chain carries TRBV2 and TRBJ2-7; weak D call: TRBD2 (5 bases). Germline CDR1 reads SNHLY; CDR2 reads FYNNEI. V shed 7 bases and J shed 6 bases, with 22 bases lying between them. The CDR3 consists of 15 residues. CDR3 sequence reads: CASKTSGILRGEQYF. In nucleotides, the CDR3 is TGTGCCAGCAAAACTTCCGGGATCCTTAGAGGCGAGCAGTACTTC.

The table lists this clone with a count of one. The chain joins TRBV18 to TRBJ1-2; a weak D match, TRBD1 (5 bases). This CDR3 contains 14 residues. Trimming took 3 bases from V and 3 from J, leaving 11 bases between them. Germline values: CDR1 KGHSH, CDR2 LQKENI. CDR3 sequence reads: CASSPTGGYYGYTF. The CDR3 coding sequence is TGTGCCAGCTCACCCACTGGGGGGTACTATGGCTACACCTTC.

The rearrangement links TRBV11-2 to TRBJ2-7, with TRBD2 matching over 13 bases. Germline V gene lookup returns CDR1 SGHAT and CDR2 FQNNGV. Unmatched junction bases numbered 8, after V lost 5 bases and J lost 7 bases. This CDR3 is 15 amino acids long. The CDR3 DNA reads as TGTGCCAGCAGCGCCGGACTAGCGGGAGTGAGGGAGCAGTACTTC. Translating it yields CASSAGLAGVREQYF.

This clone showed up just a few times. The chain carries TRBV6-4 and TRBJ2-2; D gene ambiguous. The CDR3 runs to 13 residues. The V gene lost 2 bases and the J gene lost 0 bases, with 1 base spanning the gap. Per the germline V gene, CDR1 is MRHNA and CDR2 is SNTAGT. CDR3: CASSDTNTGELFF. The CDR3 nucleotides read TGTGCCAGCAGTGACACGAACACCGGGGAGCTGTTTTTT.

This chain joins TRBV25-1 and TRBJ2-5; 8 nucleotides match TRBD2. V was clipped by 5 bases and J by 3 bases; unmatched bases: 5. The CDR3 sequence is 14 residues long. CDR1 is MGHDK, CDR2 SYGVNS, per germline. The CDR3 spells CASSLEAGEETQYF. The CDR3 DNA is TGTGCCAGCAGTCTGGAAGCGGGGGAAGAGACCCAGTACTTC.

The chain recombines TRBV27 with TRBJ2-7; TRBD2 aligns across 7 bases. The CDR3 sequence is 14 residues long. CDR1 and CDR2 (germline): MNHEY, SMNVEV (reference sequence). J gave up 3 bases and V 5 bases, and 7 bases lay outside the gene matches. CDR3 sequence (DNA): TGTGCCAGCAGTCCCAGCGGGACTCACTACGAGCAGTACTTC. The encoded protein is CASSPSGTHYEQYF.